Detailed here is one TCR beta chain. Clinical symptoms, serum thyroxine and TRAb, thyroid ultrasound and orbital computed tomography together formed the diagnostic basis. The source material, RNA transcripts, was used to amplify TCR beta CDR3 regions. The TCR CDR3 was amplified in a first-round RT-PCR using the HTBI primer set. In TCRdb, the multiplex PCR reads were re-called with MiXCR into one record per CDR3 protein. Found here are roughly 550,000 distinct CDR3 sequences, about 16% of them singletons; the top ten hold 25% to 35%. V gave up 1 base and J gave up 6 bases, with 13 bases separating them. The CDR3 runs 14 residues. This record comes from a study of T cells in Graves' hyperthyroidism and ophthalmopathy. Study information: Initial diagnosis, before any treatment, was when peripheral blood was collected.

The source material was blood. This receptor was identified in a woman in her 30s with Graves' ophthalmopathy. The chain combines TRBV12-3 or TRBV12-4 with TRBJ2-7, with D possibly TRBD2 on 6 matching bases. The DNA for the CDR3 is TGTGCCAGCAGTTTAGGTGCGGAGGGTAGCGAGCAGTACTTC. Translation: CASSLGAEGSEQYF.